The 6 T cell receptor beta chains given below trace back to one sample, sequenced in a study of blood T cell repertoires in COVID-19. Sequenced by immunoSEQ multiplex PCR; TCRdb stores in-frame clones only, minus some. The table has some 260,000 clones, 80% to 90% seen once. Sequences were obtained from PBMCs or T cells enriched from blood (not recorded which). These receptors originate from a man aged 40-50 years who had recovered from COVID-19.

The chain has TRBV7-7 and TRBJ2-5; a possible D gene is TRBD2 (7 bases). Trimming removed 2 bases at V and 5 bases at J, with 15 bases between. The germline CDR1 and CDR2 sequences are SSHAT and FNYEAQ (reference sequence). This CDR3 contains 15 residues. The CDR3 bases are TGTGCCAGCAGCTTAACGGGGGGCGCGGGGGAGACCCAGTACTTC. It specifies CASSLTGGAGETQYF.

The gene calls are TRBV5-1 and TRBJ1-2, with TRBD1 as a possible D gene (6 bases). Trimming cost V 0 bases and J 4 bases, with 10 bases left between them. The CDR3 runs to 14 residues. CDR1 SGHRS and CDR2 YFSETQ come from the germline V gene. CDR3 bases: TGCGCCAGCAGCTTGGGGGGGCCGCTCTATGGCTACACCTTC. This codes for CASSLGGPLYGYTF.

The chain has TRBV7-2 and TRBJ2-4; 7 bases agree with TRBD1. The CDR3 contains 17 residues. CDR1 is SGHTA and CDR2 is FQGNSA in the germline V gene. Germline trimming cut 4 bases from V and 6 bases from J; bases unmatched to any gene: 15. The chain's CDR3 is CASSSYGRRGGLNIQYF. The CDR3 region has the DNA TGTGCCAGCAGCTCATATGGCCGACGAGGGGGCTTAAACATTCAGTACTTC.

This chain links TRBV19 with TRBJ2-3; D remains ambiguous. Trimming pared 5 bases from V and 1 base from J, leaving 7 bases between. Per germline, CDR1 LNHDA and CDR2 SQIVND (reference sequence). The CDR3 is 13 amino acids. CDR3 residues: CASSWLGTDTQYF. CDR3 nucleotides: TGTGCCAGTAGTTGGCTGGGCACAGATACGCAGTATTTT.

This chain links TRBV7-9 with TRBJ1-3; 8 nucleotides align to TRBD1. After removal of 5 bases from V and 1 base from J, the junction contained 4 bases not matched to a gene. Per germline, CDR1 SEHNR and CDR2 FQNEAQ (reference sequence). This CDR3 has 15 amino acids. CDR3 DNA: TGTGCCAGCAGCCCGGGACAGGCGTCTGGAAACACCATATATTTT. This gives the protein CASSPGQASGNTIYF.

The CDR3 here is CASSMGASGRNLKKTQYF. The CDR3 DNA follows: TGTGCCAGCAGTATGGGAGCTAGCGGGAGAAATCTGAAAAAGACCCAGTACTTC. This chain links TRBV6-2 or TRBV6-3 with TRBJ2-5; 10 nucleotides line up with TRBD2. Germline assignment: CDR1 MNHEY and CDR2 SVGEGT. This CDR3 contains 18 residues. J lost 6 bases, V lost 5 bases, and 18 bases had no gene match.